The rows below give T cell receptor beta chains drawn from one sample of a study of T-cell reconstitution after alpha-beta-depleted transplantation in children. One entry per CDR3 protein, called by TCRdb with MiXCR from the PCR reads. The sample comprises hundreds of thousands of distinct CDR3 sequences, 8% to 10% of which are singletons, and 5% to 7% rests with the top ten. The sequencing here drew on PBMCs from the stem cell graft donor, taken from the stem cell graft. The receptors shown here come from a human donor who donated a stem cell graft to a child with acute lymphoblastic leukemia. CDR3s include the opening cysteine and the closing phenylalanine or tryptophan. The D gene is left open where the match is weak. Clone size, where shown, is once, few, many, or a class for clones that have expanded.

clone_size: few; v_call: TRBV4-2; j_call: TRBJ1-2; d_call: .; cdr3_aa: CASSQAPGSTGGYTF; cdr3_nt: TGTGCCAGCAGCCAAGCCCCCGGGTCCACAGGTGGCTACACCTTC
clone_size: many; v_call: TRBV5-6; j_call: TRBJ2-7; d_call: .; cdr3_aa: CASSWRLESNEQYF; cdr3_nt: TGTGCCAGCAGCTGGAGGTTGGAATCCAACGAGCAGTACTTC
clone_size: many; v_call: TRBV6-2/TRBV6-3; j_call: TRBJ2-7; d_call: .; cdr3_aa: CASRGDIGTSYEQYF; cdr3_nt: TGTGCCAGCAGGGGGGACATAGGGACTTCCTACGAGCAGTACTTC
clone_size: many; v_call: TRBV4-3; j_call: TRBJ2-1; d_call: .; cdr3_aa: CASSQDQVSYNEQFF; cdr3_nt: TGCGCCAGCAGCCAAGATCAAGTCTCCTACAATGAGCAGTTCTTC
clone_size: few; v_call: TRBV18; j_call: TRBJ2-5; d_call: .; cdr3_aa: CASSPTGRDQETQYF; cdr3_nt: TGTGCCAGCTCGCCCACTGGACGGGACCAAGAGACCCAGTACTTC
clone_size: many; v_call: TRBV20-1; j_call: TRBJ2-3; d_call: TRBD1; cdr3_aa: CSGTGANSVSISTDTQYF; cdr3_nt: TGCAGTGGAACAGGGGCCAACTCGGTATCCATAAGCACAGATACGCAGTATTTT
clone_size: many; v_call: TRBV10-1; j_call: TRBJ1-1; d_call: TRBD1; cdr3_aa: CASSGQGATEAFF; cdr3_nt: TGCGCCAGCAGTGGACAGGGGGCCACTGAAGCTTTCTTT
clone_size: few; v_call: TRBV6-1; j_call: TRBJ2-3; d_call: .; cdr3_aa: CASSRRGVDTQYF; cdr3_nt: TGTGCCAGCAGCCGACGCGGTGTGGATACGCAGTATTTT
clone_size: .; v_call: TRBV2; j_call: TRBJ1-6; d_call: .; cdr3_aa: CASSSTGGRTSSYNSPLHF; cdr3_nt: TGTGCCAGCAGCTCAACGGGGGGCAGGACGAGCTCCTATAATTCACCCCTCCACTTT
clone_size: .; v_call: TRBV10-3; j_call: TRBJ2-1; d_call: .; cdr3_aa: CAITGGDGGEQFF; cdr3_nt: TGTGCCATCACAGGAGGCGACGGGGGTGAGCAGTTCTTC
clone_size: many; v_call: TRBV5-1; j_call: TRBJ2-4; d_call: .; cdr3_aa: CASSLVPAGKNIQYF; cdr3_nt: TGCGCCAGCAGCTTGGTCCCAGCCGGCAAAAACATTCAGTACTTC
clone_size: many; v_call: TRBV7-7; j_call: TRBJ2-1; d_call: TRBD2; cdr3_aa: CASTKTSGANEQFF; cdr3_nt: TGTGCCAGCACCAAGACTAGCGGGGCAAATGAGCAGTTCTTC